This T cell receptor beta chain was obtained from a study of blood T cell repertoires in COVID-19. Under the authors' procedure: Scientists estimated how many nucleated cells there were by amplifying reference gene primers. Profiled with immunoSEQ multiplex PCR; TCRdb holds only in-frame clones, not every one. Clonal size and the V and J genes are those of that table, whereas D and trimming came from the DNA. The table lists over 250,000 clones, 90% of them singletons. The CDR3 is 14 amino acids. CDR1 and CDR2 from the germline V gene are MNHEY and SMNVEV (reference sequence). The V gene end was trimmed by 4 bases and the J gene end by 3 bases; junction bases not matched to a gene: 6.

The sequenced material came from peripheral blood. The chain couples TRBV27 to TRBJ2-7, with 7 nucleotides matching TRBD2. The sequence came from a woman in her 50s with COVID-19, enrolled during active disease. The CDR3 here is CASSYSGTHYEQYF. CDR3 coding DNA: TGTGCCAGCAGTTACAGCGGGACCCACTACGAGCAGTACTTC.